A single sample is the source of the 3 T cell receptor beta chains below, sequenced in a study of naive and memory T cell subsets. Both TRBC1 and TRBC2 were covered by a beta constant-region primer of two equimolar oligonucleotides. TCRdb redid the calling of the UMI-ligation and nested PCR reads with MiXCR, one entry per CDR3 protein. The sample records 81,000 or so distinct CDR3 sequences, around 7% being singletons. What was sequenced was central memory CD4+ T cells from blood. All receptors come from a human donor in good health.

This rearrangement joins TRBV3-1 to TRBJ2-5, with 7 bases lining up with TRBD2. Germline assignment: CDR1 LGHDT and CDR2 YNNKEL (reference sequence). The CDR3 extends over 18 amino acids. J lost 5 bases, V lost 1 base, and 16 bases had no gene match. The CDR3 loop is CASSQVTLAAKITETQYF. The CDR3 DNA is TGTGCCAGCAGCCAAGTCACCCTAGCGGCCAAAATAACGGAGACCCAGTACTTC.

The V and J genes are TRBV10-3 and TRBJ2-7, with a possible D match to TRBD2 (6 bases). Germline V gene sequence: CDR1 ENHRY, CDR2 SYGVKD. This CDR3 is built from 15 residues. With 3 bases removed from V and 4 bases from J, the gap between germline ends came to 16 bases. CDR3 sequence: CAISDLVGGGYEQYF. DNA of the CDR3: TGTGCCATCAGTGACTTAGTGGGCGGAGGGTACGAGCAGTACTTC.

This clonotype was seen many times. This chain links TRBV15 with TRBJ1-2; D not resolved. The CDR3 length is 15 residues. Germline values: CDR1 LNHNV, CDR2 YYDKDF (reference sequence). The V end lost 0 bases, the J end lost 4 bases, and 12 bases lay between the germline ends. Here the CDR3 DNA reads TGTGCCACCAGCAGAGATTCCCACAAGACCTATGGCTACACCTTC. Its translation: CATSRDSHKTYGYTF. The full variable domain, rest sourced from reference TRBV15 and TRBJ1-2, is DAMVIQNPRYQVTQFGKPVTLSCSQTLNHNVMYWYQQKSSQAPKLLFHYYDKDFNNEADTPDNFQSRRPNTSFCFLDIRSPGLGDTAMYLCATSRDSHKTYGYTFGSGTRLTVV.